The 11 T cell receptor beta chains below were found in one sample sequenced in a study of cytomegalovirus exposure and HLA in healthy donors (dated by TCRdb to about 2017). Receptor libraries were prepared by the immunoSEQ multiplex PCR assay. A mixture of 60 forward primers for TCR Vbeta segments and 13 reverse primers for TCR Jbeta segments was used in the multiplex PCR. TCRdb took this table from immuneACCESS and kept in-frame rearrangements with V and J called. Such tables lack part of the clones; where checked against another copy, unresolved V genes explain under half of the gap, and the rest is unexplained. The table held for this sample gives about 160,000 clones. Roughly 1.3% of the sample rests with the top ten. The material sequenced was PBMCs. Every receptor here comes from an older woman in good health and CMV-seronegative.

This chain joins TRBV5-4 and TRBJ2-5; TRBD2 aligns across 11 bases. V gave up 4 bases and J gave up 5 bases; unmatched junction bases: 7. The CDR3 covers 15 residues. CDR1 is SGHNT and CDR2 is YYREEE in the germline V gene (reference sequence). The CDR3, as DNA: TGTGCCAGCAGCGGGGTAGCGGGGGGGTTGGAGACCCAGTACTTC. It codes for CASSGVAGGLETQYF. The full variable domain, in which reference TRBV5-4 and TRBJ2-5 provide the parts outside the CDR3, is ETGVTQSPTHLIKTRGQQVTLRCSSQSGHNTVSWYQQALGQGPQFIFQYYREEENGRGNFPPRFSGLQFPNYSSELNVNALELDDSALYLCASSGVAGGLETQYFGPGTRLLVL.

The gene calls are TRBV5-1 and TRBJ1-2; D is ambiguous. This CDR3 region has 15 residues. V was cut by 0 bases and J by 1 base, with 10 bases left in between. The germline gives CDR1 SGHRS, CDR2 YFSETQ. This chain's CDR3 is CASSLGPEDNYGYTF. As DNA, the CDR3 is TGCGCCAGCAGCTTGGGGCCGGAGGATAACTATGGCTACACCTTC.

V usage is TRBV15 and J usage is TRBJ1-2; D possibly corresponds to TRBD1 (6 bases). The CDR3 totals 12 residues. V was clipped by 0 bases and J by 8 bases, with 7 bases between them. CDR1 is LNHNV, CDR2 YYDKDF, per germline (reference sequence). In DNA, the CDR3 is TGTGCCACCAGCAGAGATGACAGGGGCTACACCTTC. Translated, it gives CATSRDDRGYTF.

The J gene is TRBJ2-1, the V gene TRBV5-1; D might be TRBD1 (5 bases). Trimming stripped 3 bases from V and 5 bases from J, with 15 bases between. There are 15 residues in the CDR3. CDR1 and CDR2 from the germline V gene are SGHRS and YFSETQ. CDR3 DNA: TGCGCCAGCAGCTCTTTAAGGGGATCGGACAATGAGCAGTTCTTC. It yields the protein CASSSLRGSDNEQFF.

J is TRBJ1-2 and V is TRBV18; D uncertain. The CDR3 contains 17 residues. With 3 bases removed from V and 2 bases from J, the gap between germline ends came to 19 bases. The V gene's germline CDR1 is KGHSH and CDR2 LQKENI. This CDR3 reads CASSPRGGRALNYGYTF. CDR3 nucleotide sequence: TGTGCCAGCTCACCCCGAGGAGGGAGGGCCCTGAACTATGGCTACACCTTC.

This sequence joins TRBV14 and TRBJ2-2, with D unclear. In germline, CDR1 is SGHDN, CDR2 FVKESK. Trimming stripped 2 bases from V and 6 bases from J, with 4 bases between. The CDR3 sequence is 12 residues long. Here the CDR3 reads CASSQLSGELFF. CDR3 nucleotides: TGTGCCAGCAGCCAACTATCCGGGGAGCTGTTTTTT.

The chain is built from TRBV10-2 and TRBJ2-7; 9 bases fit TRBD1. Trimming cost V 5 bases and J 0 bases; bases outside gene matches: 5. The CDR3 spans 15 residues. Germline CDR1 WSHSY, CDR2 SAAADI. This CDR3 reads CASSRQGEASYEQYF. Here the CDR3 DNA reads TGCGCCAGCAGTAGACAGGGGGAAGCCTCCTACGAGCAGTACTTC.

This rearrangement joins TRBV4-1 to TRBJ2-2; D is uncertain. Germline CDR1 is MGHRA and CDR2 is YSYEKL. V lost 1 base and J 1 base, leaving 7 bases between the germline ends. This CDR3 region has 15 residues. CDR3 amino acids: CASSQAAVNTGELFF. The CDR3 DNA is TGCGCCAGCAGCCAAGCCGCAGTGAACACCGGGGAGCTGTTTTTT.

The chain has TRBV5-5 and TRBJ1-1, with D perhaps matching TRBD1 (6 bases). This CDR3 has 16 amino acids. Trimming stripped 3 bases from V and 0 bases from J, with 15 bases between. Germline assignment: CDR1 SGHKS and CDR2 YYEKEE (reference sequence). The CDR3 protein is CASSSSGGRVNTEAFF. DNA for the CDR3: TGTGCCAGCAGCTCCTCGGGGGGGCGGGTGAACACTGAAGCTTTCTTT.

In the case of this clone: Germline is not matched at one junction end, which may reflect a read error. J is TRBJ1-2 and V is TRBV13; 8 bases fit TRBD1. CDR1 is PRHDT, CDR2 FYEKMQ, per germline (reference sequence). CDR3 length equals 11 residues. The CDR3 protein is CASSPPGQVAF. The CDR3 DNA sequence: TGTGCCAGCAGCCCCCCGGGACAGGTCGCCTTC.

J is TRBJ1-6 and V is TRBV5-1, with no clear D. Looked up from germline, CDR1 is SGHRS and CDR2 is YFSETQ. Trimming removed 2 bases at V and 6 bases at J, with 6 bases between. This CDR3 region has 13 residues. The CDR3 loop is CASSFTANSPLHF. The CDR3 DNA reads TGCGCCAGCAGCTTTACAGCTAATTCACCCCTCCACTTT. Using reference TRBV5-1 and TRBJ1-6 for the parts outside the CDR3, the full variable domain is KAGVTQTPRYLIKTRGQQVTLSCSPISGHRSVSWYQQTPGQGLQFLFEYFSETQRNKGNFPGRFSGRQFSNSRSEMNVSTLELGDSALYLCASSFTANSPLHFGNGTRLTVT.